Listed below are T cell receptor beta chains from one sample, sequenced in a study of control samples from healthy donors and cancer patients. TCRdb's copy holds only in-frame clones and misses some; the assay was immunoSEQ multiplex PCR. The data hold some 130,000 clones, with around nine tenths observed a single time. Input material: blood. The receptors stem from a man younger than 40 in good health. Each CDR3 is given with its conserved first and last residue. The D gene is left open where the match is weak. Size is omitted from some rows. Given values are once, few, many or a class for expanded clones.

clone size	J gene	D gene	V gene	CDR3 protein	CDR3 DNA
few	TRBJ1-5	TRBD1	TRBV19	CASSTGTGGQPQHF	TGTGCCAGTAGTACAGGGACAGGGGGTCAGCCCCAGCATTTT
.	TRBJ2-7	TRBD2	TRBV27	CASSLSRGGTSGFYEQYF	TGTGCCAGCAGTTTATCGCGGGGGGGGACTAGCGGATTTTACGAGCAGTACTTC
.	TRBJ1-6	TRBD1	TRBV2	CASLGTGLSPLHF	TGTGCCAGCTTAGGGACAGGGCTTTCACCCCTCCACTTT
.	TRBJ1-2	TRBD1	TRBV27	CASSRTGGNYGYTF	TGTGCCAGCAGCAGGACAGGGGGTAACTATGGCTACACCTTC
.	TRBJ1-2	.	TRBV6-5	CASSITQNYGYTF	TGTGCCAGCAGTATAACTCAAAACTATGGCTACACCTTC
.	TRBJ2-1	.	TRBV13	CASSTRDNYNEQFF	TGTGCCAGCAGCACGAGGGACAACTACAATGAGCAGTTCTTC
.	TRBJ1-1	.	TRBV28	CASSLSTRGNTEAFF	TGTGCCAGCAGTTTATCGACCAGGGGGAACACTGAAGCTTTCTTT
.	TRBJ2-5	TRBD1	TRBV7-9	CASSLAGQGAPGETQYF	TGTGCCAGCAGCTTAGCCGGACAGGGGGCGCCGGGAGAGACCCAGTACTTC
once	TRBJ2-6	.	TRBV19	CASKSGSGANVLTF	TGTGCCAGCAAGTCGGGGAGTGGGGCCAACGTCCTGACTTTC
.	TRBJ1-1	TRBD1	TRBV5-4	CASSFQGAETEAFF	TGTGCCAGCAGCTTTCAGGGGGCGGAGACTGAAGCTTTCTTT
.	TRBJ2-5	TRBD1	TRBV6-1	CASSEQDRGEETQYF	TGTGCCAGCAGTGAACAAGACAGGGGGGAAGAGACCCAGTACTTC
few	TRBJ2-7	.	TRBV30	CAWSVSSVIYEQYF	TGTGCCTGGAGTGTTTCTTCCGTGATCTACGAGCAGTACTTC
.	TRBJ1-2	TRBD1	TRBV14	CASSQDRGQGGYTF	TGTGCCAGCAGCCAAGATCGCGGACAGGGTGGCTACACCTTC
.	TRBJ1-1	TRBD1	TRBV27	CASSLRYGTGRNTEAFF	TGTGCCAGCAGTTTACGGTACGGGACAGGGAGAAACACTGAAGCTTTCTTT